This TCR beta chain was found in a study of T cells in Graves' hyperthyroidism and ophthalmopathy. Diagnosing involved the use of clinical symptoms, serum thyroxine and TRAb, thyroid ultrasound and orbital computed tomography. The V end lost 8 bases, the J end lost 1 base, and 14 bases lay between the germline ends. This CDR3 contains 14 residues. Whole-study results and caveats: Ophthalmopathy was distinguished from stable hyperthyroidism by 13 V-J signatures.

RNA transcripts were the template for amplifying TCR beta CDR3 regions. The TCR CDR3 was amplified in a first-round RT-PCR using the HTBI primer set. TCRdb independently ran MiXCR on the multiplex PCR reads; one entry per CDR3 protein. This sample yields about 98,000 distinct CDR3 sequences, of which approximately 39% are seen a single time; around 9.6% belongs to the top ten. The table lists this clonotype with many counts. Its antigen is as yet unknown. The rearrangement uses TRBV12-3 or TRBV12-4 and TRBJ1-1; D remains unclear. The specimen was peripheral blood or thyroid tissue (not recorded which). This TCR derives from a woman aged 25-40 years with Graves' hyperthyroidism. The CDR3 DNA reads as TGTGCCAGCGTCCGGACGACGACGAACACTGAAGCTTTCTTT. It encodes CASVRTTTNTEAFF.